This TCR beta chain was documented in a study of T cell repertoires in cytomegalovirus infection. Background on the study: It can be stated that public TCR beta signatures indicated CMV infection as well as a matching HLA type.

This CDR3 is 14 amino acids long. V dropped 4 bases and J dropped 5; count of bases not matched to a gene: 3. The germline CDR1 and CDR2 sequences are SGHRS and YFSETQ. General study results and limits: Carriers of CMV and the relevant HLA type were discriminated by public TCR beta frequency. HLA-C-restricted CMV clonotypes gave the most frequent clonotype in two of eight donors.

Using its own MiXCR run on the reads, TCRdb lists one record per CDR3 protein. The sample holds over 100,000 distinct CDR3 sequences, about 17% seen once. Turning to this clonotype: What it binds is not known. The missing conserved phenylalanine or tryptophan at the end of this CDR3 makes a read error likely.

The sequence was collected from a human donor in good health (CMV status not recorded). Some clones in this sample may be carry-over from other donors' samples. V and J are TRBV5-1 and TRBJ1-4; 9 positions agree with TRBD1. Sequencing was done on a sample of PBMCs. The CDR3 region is CASSVGQGNEKLFL. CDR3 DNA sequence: TGCGCCAGCAGCGTTGGACAGGGGAATGAAAAACTGTTTTTG.